A single sample gave rise to the 9 T cell receptor beta chains below, sequenced in a study of CD8 T cells in ankylosing spondylitis. TCRdb re-derived calls from the 5' RACE reads in MiXCR, one entry per CDR3 protein. The sample has around 150,000 distinct CDR3 sequences; roughly 18% are singletons. Sample: blood, either unsorted or a sorted T cell fraction (not recorded which). These receptors came from a male donor with ankylosing spondylitis or in good health (not recorded which).

This clonotype was counted ten times or more. The chain recombines TRBV20-1 with TRBJ1-5; a possible D gene is TRBD1 (5 bases). In germline, CDR1 is DFQATT, CDR2 SNEGSKA (reference sequence). The CDR3 extends over 14 amino acids. V lost 3 bases, J lost 7 bases, and 16 bases lay in between. This CDR3 is CSASRQGNDQPQHF. CDR3 sequence (DNA): TGCAGTGCTAGTCGTCAGGGTAACGACCAGCCCCAGCATTTT.

This clonotype is termed medium-sized. This chain connects TRBV20-1 to TRBJ2-2, with TRBD2 as a possible D gene (7 bases). The germline V gene has CDR1 DFQATT and CDR2 SNEGSKA (reference sequence). Trimming cost V 1 base and J 4 bases, with 16 bases left between them. There are 16 residues in the CDR3. CDR3 bases: TGCAGTGCTAGAGCTTCCCGGGGGGCGGTCACCGGGGAGCTGTTTTTT. Protein: CSARASRGAVTGELFF.

In its sample, this clonotype was seen a few times. It is unclear where the CDR3 begins or ends on the DNA, so no DNA is shown, and the CDR3 is as TCRdb lists it. The chain is built from TRBV27 and TRBJ2-2; TRBD2, the table's D call, lacks a check against the DNA. The CDR3 is 17 amino acids long, termini counted. Germline values: CDR1 MNHEY, CDR2 SMNVEV (reference sequence). The CDR3 region is CASSAQTSGITPGSCFF.

This clonotype was detected many times. The chain uses TRBV5-1 and TRBJ1-5, with 10 nucleotides matching TRBD1. The CDR3 has 14 amino acids. Germline V CDR1 and CDR2: SGHRS, YFSETQ. The trim removed 4 bases at V and 5 bases at J, leaving 3 bases unmatched. DNA for the CDR3: TGCGCCAGCAGCAGGGACAGGGGCGATCAGCCCCAGCATTTT. Translated, it gives CASSRDRGDQPQHF.

V usage is TRBV4-1 and J usage is TRBJ2-3, with D uncertain. CDR3 length equals 15 residues. The V and J ends lost 4 bases and 3 bases respectively, with 14 bases between them. CDR1 and CDR2 (germline): MGHRA, YSYEKL. CDR3 residues: CASSRTQARTDTQYF. DNA for the CDR3: TGCGCCAGCAGCCGCACGCAGGCCCGGACAGATACGCAGTATTTT.

Ten or more counts support this clonotype. The chain combines TRBV5-1 with TRBJ2-3, with D unresolved. V was cut by 5 bases and J by 0 bases, with 13 bases left in between. The CDR3 has 15 amino acids. Germline lookup yields CDR1 SGHRS and CDR2 YFSETQ. In nucleotides, the CDR3 is TGCGCCAGCAGATTTCAGGCTGCTAGCACAGATACGCAGTATTTT. As protein: CASRFQAASTDTQYF. The full variable domain, rest sourced from reference TRBV5-1 and TRBJ2-3, is KAGVTQTPRYLIKTRGQQVTLSCSPISGHRSVSWYQQTPGQGLQFLFEYFSETQRNKGNFPGRFSGRQFSNSRSEMNVSTLELGDSALYLCASRFQAASTDTQYFGPGTRLTVL.

This clonotype was picked up many times. The chain employs TRBV7-3 and TRBJ2-3; TRBD2 might be the D (7 bases). The CDR3 has 14 residues. Germline V gives CDR1 SGHTA, CDR2 FQGTGA. The V gene lost 1 base and the J gene lost 11 bases, with 16 bases spanning the gap. CDR3 sequence reads: CASSLISGGGEQYF. The DNA for the CDR3 is TGTGCCAGCAGCTTAATATCCGGCGGGGGCGAGCAGTATTTT. The variable domain in full, completed from reference TRBV7-3 and TRBJ2-3, reads GAGVSQTPSNKVTEKGKYVELRCDPISGHTALYWYRQSLGQGPEFLIYFQGTGAADDSGLPNDRFFAVRPEGSVSTLKIQRTERGDSAVYLCASSLISGGGEQYFGPGTRLTVL.

This clonotype was seen many times. The chain links TRBV29-1 to TRBJ2-1, with no clear D. V was trimmed by 6 bases and J by 3 bases, leaving 6 bases between them. The germline gives CDR1 SQVTM, CDR2 ANQGSEA. The CDR3 spans 11 residues. The CDR3 coding sequence is TGCAGCGTCGACTTCTACAATGAGCAGTTCTTC. Amino acid sequence: CSVDFYNEQFF.

This rearrangement joins TRBV5-1 to TRBJ1-5, with unresolved D. V lost 0 bases and J 5 bases, leaving 12 bases between the germline ends. The length of the CDR3 is 15 residues. Germline CDR1 and CDR2: SGHRS and YFSETQ. DNA of the CDR3: TGCGCCAGCAGCTTGGGGGTCGGAGGCGATCAGCCCCAGCATTTT. Protein sequence: CASSLGVGGDQPQHF.